This T cell receptor (beta chain) was retrieved from a study of vaccination and CD4 T cells after COVID-19. Study-level background: Collection of post-COVID samples occurred a median approximately 94 days after diagnosis, spanning a range of 35 to 161. Overall study findings and caveats: The median SARS-CoV-2-reactive clonotype number increased from around 19 to 38, without statistical significance. Convalescent patients gained a median approximately 88% of their reactive clones only post-vaccination.

V lost 4 bases and J 4 bases, leaving 14 bases between the germline ends. Germline V gene lookup returns CDR1 SGDLS and CDR2 YYNGEE. The CDR3 loop spans 14 amino acids. Treatment indicated: approximately nine-day PBMC culture with coronavirus spike peptide pools or control peptides (ViraFEST assay). Gathered ahead of the COVID-19 pandemic (2011-2018) were the CD4+ T cells of the unexposed donor. Expanded clonotypes were found by TCR sequencing after peptide-pool stimulation (ViraFEST). The Oncomine TCR Beta short-read assay was what sequenced the DNA obtained from cultured CD4+ T cells. TCRdb processed the PCR reads anew with MiXCR; each CDR3 protein has one entry. The sample lists 7,500 or so distinct CDR3 sequences, roughly 23% occurring once. Turning to this clonotype: The antigen remains undetermined.

This TCR came from a human donor in good health. The chain joins TRBV9 to TRBJ1-1; D is perhaps TRBD1 (5 bases). Material for sequencing was CD4+ T cells from blood, cultured in vitro. The CDR3 loop is CASSWDGSGTEAFF. Written as DNA, the CDR3 is TGTGCCAGCAGCTGGGACGGGTCGGGCACTGAAGCTTTCTTT.